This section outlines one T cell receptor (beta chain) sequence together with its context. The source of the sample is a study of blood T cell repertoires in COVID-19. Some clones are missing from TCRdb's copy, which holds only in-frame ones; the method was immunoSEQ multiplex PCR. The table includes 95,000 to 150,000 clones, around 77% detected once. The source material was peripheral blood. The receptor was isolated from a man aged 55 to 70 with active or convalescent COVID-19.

CDR3 sequence reads: CAISATSGRLTGELFF. The CDR3 DNA sequence: TGTGCCATCAGTGCGACTAGCGGGAGGCTCACCGGGGAGCTGTTTTTT. The chain couples TRBV10-3 to TRBJ2-2; 13 positions agree with TRBD2. Looked up from germline, CDR1 is ENHRY and CDR2 is SYGVKD. The CDR3 consists of 16 residues. Germline trimming cut 4 bases from V and 4 bases from J; bases unmatched to any gene: 3.